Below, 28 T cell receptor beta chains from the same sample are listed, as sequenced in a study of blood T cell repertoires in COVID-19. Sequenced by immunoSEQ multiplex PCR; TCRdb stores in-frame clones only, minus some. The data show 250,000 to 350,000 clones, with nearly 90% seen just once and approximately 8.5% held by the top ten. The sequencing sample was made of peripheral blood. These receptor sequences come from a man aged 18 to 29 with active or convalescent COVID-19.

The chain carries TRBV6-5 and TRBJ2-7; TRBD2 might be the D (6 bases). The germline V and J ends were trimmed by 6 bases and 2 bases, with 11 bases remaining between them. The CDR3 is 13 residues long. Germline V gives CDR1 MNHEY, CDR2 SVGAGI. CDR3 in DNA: TGTGCCAGCAGGCCAGGGAGGACCTACGAGCAGTACTTC. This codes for CASRPGRTYEQYF.

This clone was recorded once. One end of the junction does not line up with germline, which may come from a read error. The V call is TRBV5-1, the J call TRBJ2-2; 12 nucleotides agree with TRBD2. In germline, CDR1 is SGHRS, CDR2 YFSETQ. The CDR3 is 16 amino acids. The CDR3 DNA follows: TGCGCCAGCAGCCCTCGACTAGCGGGGGCCACCGGGGAGTTGTTTTTT. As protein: CASSPRLAGATGELFF.

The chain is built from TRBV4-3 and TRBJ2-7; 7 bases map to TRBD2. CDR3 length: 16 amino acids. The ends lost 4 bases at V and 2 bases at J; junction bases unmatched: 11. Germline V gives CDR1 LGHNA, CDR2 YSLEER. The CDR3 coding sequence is TGCGCCAGCAGCCCAACCTTAATAGCGGGCCCCTACGAGCAGTACTTC. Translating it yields CASSPTLIAGPYEQYF.

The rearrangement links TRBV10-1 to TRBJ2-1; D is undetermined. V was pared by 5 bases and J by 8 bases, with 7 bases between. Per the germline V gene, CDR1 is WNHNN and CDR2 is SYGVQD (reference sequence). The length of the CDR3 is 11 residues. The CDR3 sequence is CASSSSDEQFF. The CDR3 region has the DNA TGCGCCAGCAGTTCTTCCGATGAGCAGTTCTTC.

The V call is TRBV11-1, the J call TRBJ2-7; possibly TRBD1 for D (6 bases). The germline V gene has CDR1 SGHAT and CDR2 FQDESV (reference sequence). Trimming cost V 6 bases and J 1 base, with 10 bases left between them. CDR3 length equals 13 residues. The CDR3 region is CASRRDTSYEQYF. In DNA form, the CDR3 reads TGTGCCAGCAGACGGGACACATCCTACGAGCAGTACTTC.

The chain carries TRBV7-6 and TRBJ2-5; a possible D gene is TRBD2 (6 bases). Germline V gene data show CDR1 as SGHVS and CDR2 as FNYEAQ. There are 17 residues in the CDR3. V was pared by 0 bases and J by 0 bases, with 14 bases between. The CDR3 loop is CASSLAGVAVYQETQYF. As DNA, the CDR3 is TGTGCCAGCAGCTTAGCCGGCGTAGCGGTGTACCAAGAGACCCAGTACTTC.

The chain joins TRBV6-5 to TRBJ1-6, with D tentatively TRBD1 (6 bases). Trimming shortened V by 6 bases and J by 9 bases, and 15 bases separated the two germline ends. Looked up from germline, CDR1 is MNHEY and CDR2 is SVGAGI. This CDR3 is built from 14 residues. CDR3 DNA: TGTGCCAGCAGGATGCGGGGGGCACGTTCACCCCTCCACTTT. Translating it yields CASRMRGARSPLHF.

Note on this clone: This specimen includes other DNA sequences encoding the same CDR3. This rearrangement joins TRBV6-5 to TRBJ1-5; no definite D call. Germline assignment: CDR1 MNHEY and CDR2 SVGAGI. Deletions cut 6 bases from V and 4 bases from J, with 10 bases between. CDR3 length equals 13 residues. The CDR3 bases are TGTGCCAGCAGCCTCACGGGAAATCAGCCCCAGCATTTT. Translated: CASSLTGNQPQHF.

Here the CDR3 reads CASSQVYDRHTEAFF. CDR3 in DNA: TGTGCCAGCAGCCAAGTCTATGACAGACACACTGAAGCTTTCTTT. This rearrangement joins TRBV3-1 (or the pseudogene TRBV3-2) to TRBJ1-1, with a weak D call TRBD1 (5 bases). This CDR3 has 15 residues. The V gene lost 1 base and the J gene lost 3 bases, with 12 bases spanning the gap. Germline V gives CDR1 LGHDT, CDR2 YNNKEL (reference sequence).

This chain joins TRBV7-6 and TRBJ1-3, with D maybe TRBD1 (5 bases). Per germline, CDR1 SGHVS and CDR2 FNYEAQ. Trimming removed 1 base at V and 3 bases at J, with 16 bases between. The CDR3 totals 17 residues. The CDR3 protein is CASSLVSRGSGGNTIYF. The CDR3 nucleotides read TGTGCCAGCAGCTTAGTCTCCCGGGGGTCTGGTGGAAACACCATATATTTT.

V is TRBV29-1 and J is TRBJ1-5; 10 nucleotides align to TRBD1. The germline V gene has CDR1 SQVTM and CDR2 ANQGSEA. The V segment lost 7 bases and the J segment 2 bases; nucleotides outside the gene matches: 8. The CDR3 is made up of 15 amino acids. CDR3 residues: CSALTGTGGNQPQHF. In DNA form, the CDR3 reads TGCAGCGCCCTAACCGGGACAGGGGGCAATCAGCCCCAGCATTTT. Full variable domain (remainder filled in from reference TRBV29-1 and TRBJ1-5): SAVISQKPSRDICQRGTSLTIQCQVDSQVTMMFWYRQQPGQSLTLIATANQGSEATYESGFVIDKFPISRPNLTFSTLTVSNMSPEDSSIYLCSALTGTGGNQPQHFGDGTRLSIL.

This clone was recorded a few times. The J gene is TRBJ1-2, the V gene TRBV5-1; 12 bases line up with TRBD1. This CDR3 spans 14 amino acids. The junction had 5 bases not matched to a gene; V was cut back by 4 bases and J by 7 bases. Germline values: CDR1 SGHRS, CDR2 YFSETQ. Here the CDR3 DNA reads TGCGCCAGCAGCATGGGGACAGGGGGCTCTGGCTACACCTTC. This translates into CASSMGTGGSGYTF.

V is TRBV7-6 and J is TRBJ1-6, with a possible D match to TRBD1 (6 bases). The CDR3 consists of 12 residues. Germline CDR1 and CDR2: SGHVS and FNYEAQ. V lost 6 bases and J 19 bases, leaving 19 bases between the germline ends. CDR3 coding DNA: TGTGCCAGCAGGGAACACACAGGGCCTCAACACTTT. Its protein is CASREHTGPQHF.

CDR3 sequence reads: CASSQDLGGLGQYF. For the CDR3, the DNA is TGTGCCAGCAGCCAAGATTTGGGGGGGCTTGGGCAGTACTTC. This sequence joins TRBV3-1 (or the pseudogene TRBV3-2) and TRBJ2-7; tentative D call: TRBD2 (7 bases). Germline CDR1 LGHDT, CDR2 YNNKEL (reference sequence). The CDR3 is 14 amino acids. The germline V and J ends were trimmed by 0 bases and 9 bases, with 15 bases remaining between them.

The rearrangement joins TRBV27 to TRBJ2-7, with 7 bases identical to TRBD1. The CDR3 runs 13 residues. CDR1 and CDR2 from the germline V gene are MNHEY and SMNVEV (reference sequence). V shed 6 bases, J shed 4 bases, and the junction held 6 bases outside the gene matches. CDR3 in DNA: TGTGCCAGCAGCCCCGGGACAGCGTACGAGCAGTACTTC. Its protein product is CASSPGTAYEQYF.

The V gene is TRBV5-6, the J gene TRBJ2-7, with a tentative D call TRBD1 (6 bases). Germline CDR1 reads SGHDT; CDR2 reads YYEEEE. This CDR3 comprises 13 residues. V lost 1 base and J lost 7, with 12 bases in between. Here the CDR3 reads CASSLPGAREQYF. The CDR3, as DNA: TGTGCCAGCAGCTTGCCAGGGGCAAGGGAGCAGTACTTC.

DNA of the CDR3: TGTGCCAGCAGTTTCGCAGGGCTGCTAGGCTACACCTTC. Protein: CASSFAGLLGYTF. The genes are TRBV6-5 and TRBJ1-2; weak D call: TRBD1 (5 bases). Per germline, CDR1 MNHEY and CDR2 SVGAGI. Trimming shortened V by 4 bases and J by 8 bases, and 14 bases separated the two germline ends. The CDR3 is 13 amino acids.

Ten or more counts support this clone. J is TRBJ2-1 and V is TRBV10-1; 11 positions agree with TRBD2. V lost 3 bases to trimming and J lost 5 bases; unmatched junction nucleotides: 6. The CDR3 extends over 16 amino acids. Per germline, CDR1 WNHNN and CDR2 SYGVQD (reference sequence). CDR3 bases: TGCGCCAGCAGTGATCCACTAGCGGGGGTGGACAATGAGCAGTTCTTC. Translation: CASSDPLAGVDNEQFF.

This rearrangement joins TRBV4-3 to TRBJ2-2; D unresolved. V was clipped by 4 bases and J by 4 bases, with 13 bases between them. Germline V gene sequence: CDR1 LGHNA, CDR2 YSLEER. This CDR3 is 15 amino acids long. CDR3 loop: CASSPADKPTGELFF. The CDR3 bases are TGCGCCAGCAGCCCAGCCGACAAGCCCACCGGGGAGCTGTTTTTT.

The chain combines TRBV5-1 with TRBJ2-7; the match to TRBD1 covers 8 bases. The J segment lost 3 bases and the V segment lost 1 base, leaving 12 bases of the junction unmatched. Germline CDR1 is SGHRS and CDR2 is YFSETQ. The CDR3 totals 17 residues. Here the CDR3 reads CASSLNTRTGTGYEQYF. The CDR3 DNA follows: TGCGCCAGCAGCTTGAATACCCGGACCGGGACAGGCTACGAGCAGTACTTC.

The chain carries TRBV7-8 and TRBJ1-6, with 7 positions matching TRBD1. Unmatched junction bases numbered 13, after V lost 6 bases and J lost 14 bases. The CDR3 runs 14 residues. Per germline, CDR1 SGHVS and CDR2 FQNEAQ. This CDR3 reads CASRPKGAGQALHF. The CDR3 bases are TGTGCCAGCAGACCTAAGGGGGCGGGTCAAGCCCTCCACTTT.

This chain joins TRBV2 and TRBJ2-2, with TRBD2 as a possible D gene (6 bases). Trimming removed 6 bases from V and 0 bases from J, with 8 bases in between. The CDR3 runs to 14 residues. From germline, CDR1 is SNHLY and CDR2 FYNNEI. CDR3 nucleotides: TGTGCCAGCAGGGGGGGAACGAACACCGGGGAGCTGTTTTTT. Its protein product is CASRGGTNTGELFF. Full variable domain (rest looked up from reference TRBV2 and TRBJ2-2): EPEVTQTPSHQVTQMGQEVILRCVPISNHLYFYWYRQILGQKVEFLVSFYNNEISEKSEIFDDQFSVERPDGSNFTLKIRSTKLEDSAMYFCASRGGTNTGELFFGEGSRLTVL.

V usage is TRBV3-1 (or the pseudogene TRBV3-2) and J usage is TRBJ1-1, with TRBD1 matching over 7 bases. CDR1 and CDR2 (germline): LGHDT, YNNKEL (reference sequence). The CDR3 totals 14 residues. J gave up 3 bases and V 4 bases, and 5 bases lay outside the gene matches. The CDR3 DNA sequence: TGTGCCAGCAGCCCAGACAGGGTGGACACTGAAGCTTTCTTT. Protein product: CASSPDRVDTEAFF.

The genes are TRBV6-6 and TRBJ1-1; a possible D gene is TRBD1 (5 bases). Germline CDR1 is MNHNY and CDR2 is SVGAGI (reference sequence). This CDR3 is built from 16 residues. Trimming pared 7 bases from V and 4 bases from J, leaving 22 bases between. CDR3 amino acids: CASISPFLFGGTEAFF. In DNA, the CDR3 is TGTGCCAGCATTTCCCCTTTTTTGTTCGGGGGCACTGAAGCTTTCTTT.

The CDR3 here is CASSLRETTNEKLFF. In nucleotides, the CDR3 is TGCGCCAGCAGCCTGCGGGAGACAACTAATGAAAAACTGTTTTTT. The chain has TRBV5-1 and TRBJ1-4; D ambiguous. The CDR3 extends over 15 amino acids. The germline V gene has CDR1 SGHRS and CDR2 YFSETQ. V was trimmed by 4 bases and J by 0 bases, leaving 10 bases between them. Full variable domain (rest looked up from reference TRBV5-1 and TRBJ1-4): KAGVTQTPRYLIKTRGQQVTLSCSPISGHRSVSWYQQTPGQGLQFLFEYFSETQRNKGNFPGRFSGRQFSNSRSEMNVSTLELGDSALYLCASSLRETTNEKLFFGSGTQLSVL.

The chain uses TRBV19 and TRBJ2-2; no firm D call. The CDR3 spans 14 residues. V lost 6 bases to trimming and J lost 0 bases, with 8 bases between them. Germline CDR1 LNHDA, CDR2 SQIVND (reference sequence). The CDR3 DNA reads TGTGCCAGTAGGGTGACTTCGAACACCGGGGAGCTGTTTTTT. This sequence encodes CASRVTSNTGELFF.

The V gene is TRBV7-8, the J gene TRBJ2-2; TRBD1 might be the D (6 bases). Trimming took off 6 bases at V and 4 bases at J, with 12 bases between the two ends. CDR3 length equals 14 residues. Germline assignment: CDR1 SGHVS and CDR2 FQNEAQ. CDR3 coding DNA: TGTGCCAGCAGTTACAGGGTGGCCACCGGGGAGCTGTTTTTT. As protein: CASSYRVATGELFF.

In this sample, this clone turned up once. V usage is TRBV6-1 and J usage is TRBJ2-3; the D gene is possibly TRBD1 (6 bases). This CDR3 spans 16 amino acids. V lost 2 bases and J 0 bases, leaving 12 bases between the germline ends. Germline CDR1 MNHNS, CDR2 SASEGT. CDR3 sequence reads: CASSEYTGPSTDTQYF. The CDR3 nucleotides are TGTGCCAGCAGTGAATATACAGGGCCTAGCACAGATACGCAGTATTTT.